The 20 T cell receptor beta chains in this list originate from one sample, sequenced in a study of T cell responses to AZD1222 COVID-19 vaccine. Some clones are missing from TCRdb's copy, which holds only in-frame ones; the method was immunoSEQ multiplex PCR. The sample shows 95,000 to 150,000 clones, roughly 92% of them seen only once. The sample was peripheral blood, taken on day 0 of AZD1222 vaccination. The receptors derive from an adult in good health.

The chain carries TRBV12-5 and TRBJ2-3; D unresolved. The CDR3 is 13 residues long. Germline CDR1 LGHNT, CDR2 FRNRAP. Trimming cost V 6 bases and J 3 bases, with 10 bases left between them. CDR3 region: CASGKRWTDTQYF. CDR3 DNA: TGTGCTAGTGGGAAACGATGGACAGATACGCAGTATTTT.

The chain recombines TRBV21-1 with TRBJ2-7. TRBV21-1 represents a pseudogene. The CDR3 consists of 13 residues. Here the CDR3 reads CASIEKGTYEQYV. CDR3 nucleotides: TGTGCCAGCATCGAAAAGGGTACCTACGAGCAGTACGTC.

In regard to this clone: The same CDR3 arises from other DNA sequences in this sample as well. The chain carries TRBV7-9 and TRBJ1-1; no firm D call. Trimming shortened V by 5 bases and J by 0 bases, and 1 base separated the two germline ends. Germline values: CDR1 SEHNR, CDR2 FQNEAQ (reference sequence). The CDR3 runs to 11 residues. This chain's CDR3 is CASSLNTEAFF. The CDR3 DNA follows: TGTGCCAGCAGCCTGAACACTGAAGCTTTCTTT.

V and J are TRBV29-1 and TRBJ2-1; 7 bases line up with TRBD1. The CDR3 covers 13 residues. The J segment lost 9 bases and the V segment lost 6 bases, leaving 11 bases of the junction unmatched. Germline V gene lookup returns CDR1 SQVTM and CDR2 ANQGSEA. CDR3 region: CSVKLQGFGEQFF. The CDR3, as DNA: TGCAGCGTCAAACTACAGGGGTTCGGTGAGCAGTTCTTC.

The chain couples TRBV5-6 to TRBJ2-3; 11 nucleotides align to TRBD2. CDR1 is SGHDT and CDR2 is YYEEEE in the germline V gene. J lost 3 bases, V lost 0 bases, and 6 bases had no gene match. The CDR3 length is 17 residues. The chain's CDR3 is CASSLVISGGATDTQYF. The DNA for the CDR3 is TGTGCCAGCAGCTTGGTTATTAGCGGGGGGGCAACAGATACGCAGTATTTT.

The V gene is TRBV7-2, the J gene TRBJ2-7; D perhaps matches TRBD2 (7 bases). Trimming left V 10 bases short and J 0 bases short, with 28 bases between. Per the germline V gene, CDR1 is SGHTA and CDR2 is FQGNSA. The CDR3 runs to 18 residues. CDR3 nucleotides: TGTGCCACGAGGGGGTGGGACACTAGCGCCCGAAGCTCCTACGAGCAGTACGTC. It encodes CATRGWDTSARSSYEQYV.

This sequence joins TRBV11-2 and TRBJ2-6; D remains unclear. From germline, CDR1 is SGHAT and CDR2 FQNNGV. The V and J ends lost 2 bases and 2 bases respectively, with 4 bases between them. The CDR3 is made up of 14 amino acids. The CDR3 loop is CASSLLAGANVLTF. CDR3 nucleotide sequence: TGTGCCAGCAGCTTACTTGCTGGGGCCAACGTCCTGACTTTC. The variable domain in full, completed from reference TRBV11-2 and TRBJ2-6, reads EAGVAQSPRYKIIEKRQSVAFWCNPISGHATLYWYQQILGQGPKLLIQFQNNGVVDDSQLPKDRFSAERLKGVDSTLKIQPAKLEDSAVYLCASSLLAGANVLTFGAGSRLTVL.

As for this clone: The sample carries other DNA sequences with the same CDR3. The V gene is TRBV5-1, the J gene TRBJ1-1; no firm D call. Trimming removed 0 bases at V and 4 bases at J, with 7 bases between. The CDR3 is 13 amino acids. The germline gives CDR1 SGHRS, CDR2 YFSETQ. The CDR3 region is CASSLEGSTEAFF. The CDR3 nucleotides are TGCGCCAGCAGCTTGGAGGGTAGCACTGAAGCTTTCTTT.

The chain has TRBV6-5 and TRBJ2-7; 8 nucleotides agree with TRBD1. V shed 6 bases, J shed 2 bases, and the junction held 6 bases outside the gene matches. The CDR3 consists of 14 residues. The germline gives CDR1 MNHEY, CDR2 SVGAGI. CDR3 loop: CASSQGAPTYEQYF. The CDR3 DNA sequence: TGTGCCAGCAGCCAGGGGGCGCCTACCTACGAGCAGTACTTC.

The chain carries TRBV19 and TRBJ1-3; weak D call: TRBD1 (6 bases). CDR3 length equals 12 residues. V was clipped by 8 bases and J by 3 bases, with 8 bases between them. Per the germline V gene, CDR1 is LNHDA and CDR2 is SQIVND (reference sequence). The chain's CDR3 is CASGGGGNTIYF. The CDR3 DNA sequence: TGTGCCAGTGGGGGCGGTGGAAACACCATATATTTT.

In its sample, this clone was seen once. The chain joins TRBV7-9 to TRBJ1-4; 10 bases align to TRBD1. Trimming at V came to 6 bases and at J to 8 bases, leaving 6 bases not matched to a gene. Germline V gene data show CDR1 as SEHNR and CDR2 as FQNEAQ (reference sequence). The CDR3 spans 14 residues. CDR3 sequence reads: CASRPGTGVEKLFF. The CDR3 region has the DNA TGTGCCAGCAGGCCCGGGACAGGGGTCGAAAAACTGTTTTTT. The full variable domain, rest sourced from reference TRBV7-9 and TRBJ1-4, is DTGVSQNPRHKITKRGQNVTFRCDPISEHNRLYWYRQTLGQGPEFLTYFQNEAQLEKSRLLSDRFSAERPKGSFSTLEIQRTEQGDSAMYLCASRPGTGVEKLFFGSGTQLSVL.

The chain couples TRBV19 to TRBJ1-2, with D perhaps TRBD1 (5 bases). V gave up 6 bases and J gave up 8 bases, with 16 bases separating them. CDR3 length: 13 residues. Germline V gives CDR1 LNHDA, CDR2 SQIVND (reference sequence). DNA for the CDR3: TGTGCCAGTAGCCCTGGGGCAGTACGAGGCTACACCTTC. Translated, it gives CASSPGAVRGYTF.

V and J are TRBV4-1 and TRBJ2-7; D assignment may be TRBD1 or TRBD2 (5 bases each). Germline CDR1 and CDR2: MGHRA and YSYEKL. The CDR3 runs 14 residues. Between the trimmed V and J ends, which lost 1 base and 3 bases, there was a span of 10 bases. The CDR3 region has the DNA TGCGCCAGCAGCCAAGCAGGGAGAGGCTACGAGCAGTACTTC. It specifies CASSQAGRGYEQYF.

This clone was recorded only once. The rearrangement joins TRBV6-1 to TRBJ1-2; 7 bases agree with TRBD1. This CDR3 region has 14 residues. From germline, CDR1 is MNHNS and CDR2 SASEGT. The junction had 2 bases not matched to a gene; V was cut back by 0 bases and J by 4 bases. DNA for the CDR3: TGTGCCAGCAGTGAAGCGACAGGGCGCTATGGCTACACCTTC. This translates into CASSEATGRYGYTF.

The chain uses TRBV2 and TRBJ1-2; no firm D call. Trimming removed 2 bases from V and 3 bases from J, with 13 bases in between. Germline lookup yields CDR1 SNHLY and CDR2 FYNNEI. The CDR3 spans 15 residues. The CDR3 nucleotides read TGTGCCAGCAGTGAATACTCAGCAGGCCACTATGGCTACACCTTC. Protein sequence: CASSEYSAGHYGYTF.

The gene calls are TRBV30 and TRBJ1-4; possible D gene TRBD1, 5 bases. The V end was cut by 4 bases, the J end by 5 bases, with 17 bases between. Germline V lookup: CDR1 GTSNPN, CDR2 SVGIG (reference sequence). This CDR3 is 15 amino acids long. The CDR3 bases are TGTGCCTGGAATCTAGGACAATCTCGGAATGAAAAACTGTTTTTT. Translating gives CAWNLGQSRNEKLFF.

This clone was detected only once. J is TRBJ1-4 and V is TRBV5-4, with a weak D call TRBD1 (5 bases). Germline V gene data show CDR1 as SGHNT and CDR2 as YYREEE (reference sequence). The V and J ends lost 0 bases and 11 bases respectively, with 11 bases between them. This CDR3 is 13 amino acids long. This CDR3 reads CASSLAGEGKLFF. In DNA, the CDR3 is TGTGCCAGCAGCTTGGCCGGGGAGGGGAAACTGTTTTTT.

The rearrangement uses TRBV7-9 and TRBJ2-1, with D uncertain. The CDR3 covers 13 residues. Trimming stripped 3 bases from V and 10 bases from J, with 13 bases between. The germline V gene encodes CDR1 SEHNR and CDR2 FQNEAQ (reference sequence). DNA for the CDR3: TGTGCCAGCAGCTTGTCCACTCCGGAGGAGCAGTTCTTC. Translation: CASSLSTPEEQFF.

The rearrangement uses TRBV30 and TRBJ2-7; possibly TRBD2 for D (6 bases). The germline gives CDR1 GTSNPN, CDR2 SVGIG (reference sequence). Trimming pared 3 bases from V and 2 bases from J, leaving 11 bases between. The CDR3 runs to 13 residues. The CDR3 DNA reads TGTGCCTGGAGAGGTAGGACTACCTACGAGCAGTACGTC. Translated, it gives CAWRGRTTYEQYV.

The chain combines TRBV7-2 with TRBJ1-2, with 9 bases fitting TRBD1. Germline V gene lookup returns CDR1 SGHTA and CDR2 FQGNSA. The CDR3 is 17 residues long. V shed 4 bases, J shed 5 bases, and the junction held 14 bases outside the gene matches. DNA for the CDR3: TGTGCCAGCAGCTGGACAGGGGTGGGAAGGGAAAAATATGGCTACACCTTC. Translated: CASSWTGVGREKYGYTF.